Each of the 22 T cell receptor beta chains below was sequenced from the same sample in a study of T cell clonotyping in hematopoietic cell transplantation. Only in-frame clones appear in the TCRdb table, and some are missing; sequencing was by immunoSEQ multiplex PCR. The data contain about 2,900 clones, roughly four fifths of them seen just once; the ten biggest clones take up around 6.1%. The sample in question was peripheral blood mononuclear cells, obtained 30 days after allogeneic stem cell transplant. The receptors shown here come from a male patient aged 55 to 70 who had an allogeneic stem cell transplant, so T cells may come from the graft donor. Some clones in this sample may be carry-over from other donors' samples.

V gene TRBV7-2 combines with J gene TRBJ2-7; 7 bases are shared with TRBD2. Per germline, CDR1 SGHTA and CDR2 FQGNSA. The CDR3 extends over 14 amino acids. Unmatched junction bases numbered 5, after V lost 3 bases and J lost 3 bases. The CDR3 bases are TGTGCCAGCAGCTTCTCGCGGGGGAACTACGAGCAGTACTTC. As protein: CASSFSRGNYEQYF.

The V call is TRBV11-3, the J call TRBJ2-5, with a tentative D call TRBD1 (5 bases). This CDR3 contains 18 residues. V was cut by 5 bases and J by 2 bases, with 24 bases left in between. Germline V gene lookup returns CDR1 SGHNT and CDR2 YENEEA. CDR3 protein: CASSPTRTRTEIQETQYF. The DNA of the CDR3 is TGTGCCAGCAGCCCCACCCGGACACGGACGGAGATTCAAGAGACCCAGTACTTC.

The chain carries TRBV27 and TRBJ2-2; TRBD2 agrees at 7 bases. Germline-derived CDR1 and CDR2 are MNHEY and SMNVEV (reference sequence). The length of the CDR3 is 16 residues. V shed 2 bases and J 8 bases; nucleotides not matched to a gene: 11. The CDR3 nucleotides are TGTGCCAGCAGTTTAAAGCTCCTACTAGCGCGAGGGGAGCTGTTTTTT. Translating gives CASSLKLLLARGELFF.

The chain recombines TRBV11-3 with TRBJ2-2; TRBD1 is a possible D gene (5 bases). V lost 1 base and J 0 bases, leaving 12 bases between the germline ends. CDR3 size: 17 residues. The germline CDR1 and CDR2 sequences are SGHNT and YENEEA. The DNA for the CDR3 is TGTGCCAGCAGCTTAGCGAAAGGGGTATCGAACACCGGGGAGCTGTTTTTT. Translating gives CASSLAKGVSNTGELFF.

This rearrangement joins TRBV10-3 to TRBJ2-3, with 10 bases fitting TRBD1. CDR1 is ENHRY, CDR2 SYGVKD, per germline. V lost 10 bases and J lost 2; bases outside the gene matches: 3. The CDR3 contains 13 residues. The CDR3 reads CATGTGVTDTQYF. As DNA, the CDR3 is TGTGCCACCGGGACAGGGGTCACAGATACGCAGTATTTT.

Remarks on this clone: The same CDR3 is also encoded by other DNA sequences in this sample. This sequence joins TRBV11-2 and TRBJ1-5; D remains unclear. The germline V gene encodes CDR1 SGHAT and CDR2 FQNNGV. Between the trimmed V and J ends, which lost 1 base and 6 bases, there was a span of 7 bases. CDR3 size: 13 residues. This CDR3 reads CASSLGVGQPQHF. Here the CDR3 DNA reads TGTGCCAGCAGCTTAGGGGTTGGTCAGCCCCAGCATTTT. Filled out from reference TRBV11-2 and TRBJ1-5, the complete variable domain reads EAGVAQSPRYKIIEKRQSVAFWCNPISGHATLYWYQQILGQGPKLLIQFQNNGVVDDSQLPKDRFSAERLKGVDSTLKIQPAKLEDSAVYLCASSLGVGQPQHFGDGTRLSIL.

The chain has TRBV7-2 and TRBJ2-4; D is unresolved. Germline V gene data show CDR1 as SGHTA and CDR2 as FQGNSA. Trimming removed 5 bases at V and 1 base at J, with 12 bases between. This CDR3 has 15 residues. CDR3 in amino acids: CASSPGERAKNIQYF. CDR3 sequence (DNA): TGTGCCAGCAGCCCTGGGGAAAGGGCCAAAAACATTCAGTACTTC.

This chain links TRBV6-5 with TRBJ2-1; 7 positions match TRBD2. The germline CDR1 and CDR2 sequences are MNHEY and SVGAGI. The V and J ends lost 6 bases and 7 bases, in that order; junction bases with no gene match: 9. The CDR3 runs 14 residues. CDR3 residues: CASRRGRPSNEQFF. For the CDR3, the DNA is TGTGCCAGCAGGCGGGGGAGGCCAAGTAATGAGCAGTTCTTC.

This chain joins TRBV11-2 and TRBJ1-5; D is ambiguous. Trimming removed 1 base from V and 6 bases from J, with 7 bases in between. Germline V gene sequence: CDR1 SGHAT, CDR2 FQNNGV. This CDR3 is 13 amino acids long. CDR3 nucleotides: TGTGCCAGCAGCTTAGGGATCAGTCAGCCCCAGCATTTT. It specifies CASSLGISQPQHF.

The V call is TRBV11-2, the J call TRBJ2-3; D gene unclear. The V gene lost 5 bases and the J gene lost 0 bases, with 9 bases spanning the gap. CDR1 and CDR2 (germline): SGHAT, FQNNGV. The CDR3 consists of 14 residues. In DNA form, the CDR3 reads TGTGCCAGCAGCCATCCGACAAGCACAGATACGCAGTATTTT. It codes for CASSHPTSTDTQYF.

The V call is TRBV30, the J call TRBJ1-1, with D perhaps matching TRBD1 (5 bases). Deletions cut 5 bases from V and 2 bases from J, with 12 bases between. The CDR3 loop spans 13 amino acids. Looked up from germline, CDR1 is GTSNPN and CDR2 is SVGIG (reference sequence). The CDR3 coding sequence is TGTGCCTGGGTCGACAGTTATAACACTGAAGCTTTCTTT. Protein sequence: CAWVDSYNTEAFF.

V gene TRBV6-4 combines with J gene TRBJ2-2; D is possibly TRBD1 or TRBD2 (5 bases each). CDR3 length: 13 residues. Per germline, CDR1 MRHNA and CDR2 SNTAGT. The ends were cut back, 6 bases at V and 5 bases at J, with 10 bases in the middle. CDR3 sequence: CASRLGVTGELFF. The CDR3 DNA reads TGTGCCAGCAGGCTGGGGGTTACCGGGGAGCTGTTTTTT.

The CDR3 is CASSVAGLAGGSYNEQFF. DNA of the CDR3: TGTGCCAGCAGCGTAGCCGGACTAGCGGGAGGGTCCTACAATGAGCAGTTCTTC. The chain carries TRBV9 and TRBJ2-1, with 15 bases matching TRBD2. The trim removed 0 bases at V and 1 base at J, leaving 2 bases unmatched. This CDR3 spans 18 amino acids. CDR1 is SGDLS, CDR2 YYNGEE, per germline.

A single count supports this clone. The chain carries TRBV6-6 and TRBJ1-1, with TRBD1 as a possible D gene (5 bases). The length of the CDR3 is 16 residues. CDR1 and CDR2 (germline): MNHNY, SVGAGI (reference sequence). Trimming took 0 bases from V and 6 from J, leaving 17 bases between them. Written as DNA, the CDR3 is TGTGCCAGCAGTTACTCGGGAAGGGGACGGGATCCTGAAGCTTTCTTT. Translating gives CASSYSGRGRDPEAFF.

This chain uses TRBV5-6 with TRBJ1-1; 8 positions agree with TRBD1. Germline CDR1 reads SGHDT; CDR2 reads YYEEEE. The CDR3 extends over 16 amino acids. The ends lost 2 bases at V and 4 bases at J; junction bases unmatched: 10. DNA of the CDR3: TGTGCCAGCAGCTTCACCGGACAGGGCAGAGGCACTGAAGCTTTCTTT. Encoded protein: CASSFTGQGRGTEAFF. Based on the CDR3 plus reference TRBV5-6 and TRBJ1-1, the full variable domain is DAGVTQSPTHLIKTRGQQVTLRCSPKSGHDTVSWYQQALGQGPQFIFQYYEEEERQRGNFPDRFSGHQFPNYSSELNVNALLLGDSALYLCASSFTGQGRGTEAFFGQGTRLTVV.

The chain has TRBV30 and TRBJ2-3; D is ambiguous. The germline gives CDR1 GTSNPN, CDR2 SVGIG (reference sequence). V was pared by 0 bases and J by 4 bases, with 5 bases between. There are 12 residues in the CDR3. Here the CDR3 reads CAWSVRSDTQYF. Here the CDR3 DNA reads TGTGCCTGGAGTGTGCGGTCAGATACGCAGTATTTT.

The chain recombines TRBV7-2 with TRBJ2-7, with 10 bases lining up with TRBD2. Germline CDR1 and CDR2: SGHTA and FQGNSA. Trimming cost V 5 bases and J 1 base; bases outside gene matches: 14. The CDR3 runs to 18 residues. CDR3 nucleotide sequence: TGTGCCAGCAGCCCACTAGCAGCTAGCGGGAGTGATTCCTACGAGCAGTACTTC. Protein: CASSPLAASGSDSYEQYF.

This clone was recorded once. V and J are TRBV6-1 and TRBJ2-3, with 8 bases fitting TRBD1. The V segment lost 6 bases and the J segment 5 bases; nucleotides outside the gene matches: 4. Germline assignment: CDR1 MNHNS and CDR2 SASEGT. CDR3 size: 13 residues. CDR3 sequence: CASSLQGVDTQYF. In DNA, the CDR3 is TGTGCCAGCAGCTTACAGGGGGTAGATACGCAGTATTTT.

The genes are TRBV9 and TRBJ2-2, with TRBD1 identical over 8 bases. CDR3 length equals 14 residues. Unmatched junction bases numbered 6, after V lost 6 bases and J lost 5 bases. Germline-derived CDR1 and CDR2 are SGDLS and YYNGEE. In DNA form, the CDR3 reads TGTGCCAGCAAACAGGGGGACGGGACCGGGGAGCTGTTTTTT. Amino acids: CASKQGDGTGELFF. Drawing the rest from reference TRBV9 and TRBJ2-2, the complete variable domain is DSGVTQTPKHLITATGQRVTLRCSPRSGDLSVYWYQQSLDQGLQFLIQYYNGEERAKGNILERFSAQQFPDLHSELNLSSLELGDSALYFCASKQGDGTGELFFGEGSRLTVL.

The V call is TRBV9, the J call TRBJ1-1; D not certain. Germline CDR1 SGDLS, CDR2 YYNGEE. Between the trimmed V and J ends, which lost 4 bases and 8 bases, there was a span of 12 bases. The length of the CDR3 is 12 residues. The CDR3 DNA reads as TGTGCCAGCAGCAGAGACGGGAAGGAAGCTTTCTTT. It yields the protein CASSRDGKEAFF.

CDR3 protein: CATLRRSGNTIYF. CDR3 nucleotide sequence: TGTGCCACCCTTCGCCGCTCTGGAAACACCATATATTTT. The V gene is TRBV5-4, the J gene TRBJ1-3; D is unresolved. The V end was cut by 9 bases, the J end by 0 bases, with 10 bases between. Germline V lookup: CDR1 SGHNT, CDR2 YYREEE (reference sequence). The CDR3 sequence is 13 residues long.

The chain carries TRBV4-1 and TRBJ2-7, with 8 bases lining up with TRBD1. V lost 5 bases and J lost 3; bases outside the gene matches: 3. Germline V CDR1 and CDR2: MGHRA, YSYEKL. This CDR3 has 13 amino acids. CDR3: CASSNTGGYEQYF. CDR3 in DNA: TGCGCCAGCAGCAACACAGGGGGCTACGAGCAGTACTTC.